Listed below are T cell receptor beta chains from one sample, sequenced in a study of cytomegalovirus exposure and HLA in healthy donors. TCRdb keeps only in-frame clones here, not all; method: immunoSEQ multiplex PCR. The sample includes 150,000 to 200,000 clones, 65% to 80% of them seen just once. The sequencing input was PBMCs. The receptors originated from a woman between 40 and 55 years old in good health and CMV-seropositive. Each CDR3 is given with its conserved first and last residue. D genes are given only for firm matches. Rows may omit the clone size; those that give it use once, few, many or a size class.

size,V,D,J,DNA,CDR3
-,TRBV30,-,TRBJ1-2,TGTGCCTGGACCCAGGACAGAAACTATGGCTACACCTTC,CAWTQDRNYGYTF
-,TRBV5-1,-,TRBJ1-2,TGCGCCAGCAGCTTGGAGGGGTATTCTGGCTACACCTTC,CASSLEGYSGYTF
-,TRBV19,TRBD1,TRBJ1-2,TGTGCCAGTAGTACCCCCCGGGACAGGCTCGCCTATGGCTACACCTTC,CASSTPRDRLAYGYTF
-,TRBV2,TRBD1,TRBJ1-2,TGTGCCAGCAGCCCCAGGGGGAACTATGGCTACACCTTC,CASSPRGNYGYTF
once,TRBV7-8,-,TRBJ1-2,TGTGCCAGCAGCTTAGGGCAAACTAACTATGGCTACACCTTC,CASSLGQTNYGYTF
-,TRBV6-1,-,TRBJ2-7,TGTGCCAGCAGACGCCCTCAGGGGATCTCCTACGAGCAGTACTTC,CASRRPQGISYEQYF
-,TRBV18,-,TRBJ1-1,TGTGCCAGCGCCCCCTCAGGGACATACACTGAAGCTTTCTTT,CASAPSGTYTEAFF
-,TRBV5-1,TRBD1,TRBJ2-3,TGCGCCAGCAGCGAATCATCCGGGACAGGTACAAGCACAACTACGCAGTATTTT,CASSESSGTGTSTTTQYF
few,TRBV6-5,TRBD1,TRBJ1-3,TGTGCCAGCAGGATGGACAGGGGATCTGGAAACACCATATATTTT,CASRMDRGSGNTIYF
-,TRBV6-1,-,TRBJ1-2,TGTGCCAGCAGTGAATTAGGCGGCTATGGCTACACCTTC,CASSELGGYGYTF
-,TRBV28,TRBD2,TRBJ2-5,TGTGCCAGCAGCCAAACTAGCGGGGGGCTCCAAGAGACCCAGTACTTC,CASSQTSGGLQETQYF
-,TRBV29-1,TRBD2,TRBJ2-3,TGCAGCGTTGTTTGGGCGGGGGGGACAGATACGCAGTATTTT,CSVVWAGGTDTQYF
-,TRBV7-2,TRBD1,TRBJ2-3,TGTGCCAGCAGCTTAGGACAGGGCAAGGATACGCAGTATTTT,CASSLGQGKDTQYF
-,TRBV6-1,TRBD1,TRBJ1-5,TGTGCCAGCGTTACCGGACAGGGTTTGAATCAGCCCCAGCATTTT,CASVTGQGLNQPQHF
-,TRBV18,TRBD1,TRBJ1-1,TGTGCCAGCTCAAGACAGGGAGACACTGAAGCTTTCTTT,CASSRQGDTEAFF
-,TRBV30,-,TRBJ2-7,TGTGCCTGGAGTGTAAAAGGGGCGGTCTACGAGCAGTACTTC,CAWSVKGAVYEQYF
few,TRBV10-3,-,TRBJ2-5,TGTGCCATCGTTCGGTCTCCTCAAGAGACCCAGTACTTC,CAIVRSPQETQYF
-,TRBV5-1,-,TRBJ1-3,TGCGCCAGCAGCACCGACAGCTCTGGAAACACCATATATTTT,CASSTDSSGNTIYF
-,TRBV18,TRBD2,TRBJ2-3,TGTGCCAGCTCACCACCGGGACTAGCGGGAGGCACAGATACGCAGTATTTT,CASSPPGLAGGTDTQYF
-,TRBV7-2,TRBD2,TRBJ2-5,TGTGCCAGCAGCTTGGGTACGCGGGGGGAGACCCAGTACTTC,CASSLGTRGETQYF
-,TRBV6-5,TRBD1,TRBJ1-6,TGTGCCACCTGGGCAGGGGGAAGATCACCCCTCCACTTT,CATWAGGRSPLHF
-,TRBV2,-,TRBJ2-3,TGTGCCAGCACCGGGACAATGTCATCCACAGATACGCAGTATTTT,CASTGTMSSTDTQYF
-,TRBV2,-,TRBJ1-2,TGTGCCGGGAGATCCTCTAACTATGGCTACACCTTC,CAGRSSNYGYTF
-,TRBV5-8,-,TRBJ1-4,TGTGCCAGCAGCTGGCGGGGACGGAATAATGAAAAACTGTTTTTT,CASSWRGRNNEKLFF
-,TRBV21-1,-,TRBJ2-7,TGTGCCAGCAGCAAAGACCCGACAGCCAGGAGACTCGAGCAGTACTTC,CASSKDPTARRLEQYF
-,TRBV29-1,-,TRBJ1-1,TGCAGCGTTGCATTTCGGTTGGTCACTGAAGCTTTCTTT,CSVAFRLVTEAFF
-,TRBV5-1,-,TRBJ1-3,TGCGCCAGCAGGGACAGCTCTGGAAACACCATATATTTT,CASRDSSGNTIYF
-,TRBV9,-,TRBJ1-2,TGTGCCAGCACCACCGGAGGGGACGGCTATGGCTACACCTTC,CASTTGGDGYGYTF
-,TRBV7-9,-,TRBJ1-2,TGTGCCAGCAGCTCCACAGGGTCCTCTGGCTACACCTTC,CASSSTGSSGYTF
-,TRBV19,-,TRBJ1-1,TGTGCCAGTAGTGAGCGTTTCTCTGAAGCTTTCTTT,CASSERFSEAFF
-,TRBV11-2,-,TRBJ2-3,TGTGCCAGCAGCTTAGGTAGCCGGGGCACAGATACGCAGTATTTT,CASSLGSRGTDTQYF
-,TRBV6-1,TRBD1,TRBJ1-5,TGTGCCAGCAGTGGTAGGGACAGTTCCTATAGCAATCAGCCCCAGCATTTT,CASSGRDSSYSNQPQHF
-,TRBV5-6,-,TRBJ2-7,TGTGCCAGTGGTGGCTCATTACGGGACGAGCAGTACTTC,CASGGSLRDEQYF
-,TRBV5-6,-,TRBJ1-2,TGTGCCAGCAGACGATTAATGTACGGGGGAGTCGATGGCTACACCTTC,CASRRLMYGGVDGYTF
-,TRBV6-6,-,TRBJ2-4,TGTGCCAGCAGCCCAGGAACAGACCTAGCCAAAAACAGTCAGTACTTC,CASSPGTDLAKNSQYF
-,TRBV28,TRBD1,TRBJ1-4,TGTGCCAGCAGTTTATGGGACAGGGCTGCGGTAAAACTGTTTTTT,CASSLWDRAAVKLFF
few,TRBV7-9,-,TRBJ2-1,TGTGCCAGCAGCTTAGCTAGCGGCAATGAGCAGTTCTTC,CASSLASGNEQFF
-,TRBV6-4,-,TRBJ2-7,TGTGCCAGCAGTGTGGATAGTCTAGGGGCCTCCGAGCAGTACTTC,CASSVDSLGASEQYF
-,TRBV10-3,-,TRBJ1-1,TGTGCCATCTCCGGGACAAACGAACGTGAAGCTTTCTTT,CAISGTNEREAFF
-,TRBV5-6,-,TRBJ2-7,TGTGCCAGCAGCTTGGCAGGGAAAGGCACCTACGAGCAGTACTTC,CASSLAGKGTYEQYF